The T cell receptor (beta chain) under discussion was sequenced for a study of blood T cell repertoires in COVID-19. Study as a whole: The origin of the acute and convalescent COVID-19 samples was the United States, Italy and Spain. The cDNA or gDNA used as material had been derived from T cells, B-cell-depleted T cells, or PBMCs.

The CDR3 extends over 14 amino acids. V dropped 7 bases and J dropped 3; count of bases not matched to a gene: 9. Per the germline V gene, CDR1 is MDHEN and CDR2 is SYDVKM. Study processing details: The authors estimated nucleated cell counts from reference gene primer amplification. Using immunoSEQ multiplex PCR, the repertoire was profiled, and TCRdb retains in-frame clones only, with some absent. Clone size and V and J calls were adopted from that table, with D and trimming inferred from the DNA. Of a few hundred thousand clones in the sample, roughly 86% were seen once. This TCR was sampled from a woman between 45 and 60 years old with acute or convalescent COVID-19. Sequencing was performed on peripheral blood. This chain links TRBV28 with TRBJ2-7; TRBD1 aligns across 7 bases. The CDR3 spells CASTIGGRSYEQYF. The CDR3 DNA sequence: TGTGCCAGCACCATAGGGGGCAGGAGCTACGAGCAGTACTTC.